This T cell receptor (beta chain) was found in a study of T cells in localized non-small cell lung cancer. Findings and limits, study-wide: A median about 54 of the top 100 tumor clones appeared in adjacent lung. Without multi-region sequencing, intratumor heterogeneity could not be excluded. Higher T cell density in the blood was associated with longer overall survival, whereas higher adjacent-lung clonality associated with shorter survival. It was uninvolved adjacent lung that showed the highest T cell clonality, exceeding tumor.

The V gene end was trimmed by 5 bases and the J gene end by 1 base; junction bases not matched to a gene: 5. Germline V gene data show CDR1 as MNHEY and CDR2 as SVGAGI. This CDR3 spans 15 amino acids. As regards this clone: Its antigen is unidentified.

This table comes from immunoSEQ multiplex PCR, and its TCRdb copy is limited to in-frame clones, with some not included. The sample holds about 52,000 clones, about 88% seen once. V usage is TRBV6-5 and J usage is TRBJ2-1, with TRBD1 matching over 7 bases. This sample comprised PBMCs, obtained before any cancer treatment. The TCR sequence derives from a female donor with stage II lung adenocarcinoma. The CDR3 DNA sequence: TGTGCCAGCAGTCACGACAGGGAGTCCTACAATGAGCAGTTCTTC. Protein: CASSHDRESYNEQFF.